A single sample is the source of the 14 T cell receptor beta chains below, sequenced in a study of Graves' ophthalmopathy and Graves' hyperthyroidism. Scientists amplified the TCR beta CDR3 regions from RNA transcripts. The first round was an RT-PCR with HTBI primers, and the second round was a multiplex PCR. TCRdb re-analysed the multiplex PCR reads in MiXCR, keeping a single row per CDR3 protein. The sample carries roughly 610,000 distinct CDR3 sequences, about a fifth recorded once. The sequenced material came from peripheral blood. Every receptor here comes from a woman aged 18-29 years with stable Graves' hyperthyroidism. Some clones in this sample may be carry-over from other donors' samples.

This clonotype was found many times. A much larger clone differs by one base, so this may be a read error. The chain employs TRBV12-3 or TRBV12-4 and TRBJ1-1, with a tentative D call TRBD1 (5 bases). Deletions cut 5 bases from V and 6 bases from J, with 13 bases between. The CDR3 is 13 residues long. CDR3 bases: TGTGCCAGCAGTAGACAGCTTCACGCTGAAGCTTTCTTT. Protein product: CASSRQLHAEAFF.

This clonotype has ten or more counts. V gene TRBV28 combines with J gene TRBJ1-1, with D possibly matching TRBD1 (5 bases). Germline loops: CDR1 MDHEN, CDR2 SYDVKM. This CDR3 region has 17 residues. Between the trimmed V and J ends, which lost 1 base and 5 bases, there was a span of 20 bases. As DNA, the CDR3 is TGTGCCAGCAGTTTATCCCCCTTTTGGGGGGGGAGGACTGAAGCTTTCTTT. It is translated as CASSLSPFWGGRTEAFF. Together with reference TRBV28 and TRBJ1-1, the CDR3 gives the full variable domain: DVKVTQSSRYLVKRTGEKVFLECVQDMDHENMFWYRQDPGLGLRLIYFSYDVKMKEKGDIPEGYSVSREKKERFSLILESASTNQTSMYLCASSLSPFWGGRTEAFFGQGTRLTVV.

This clonotype showed up many times. The J gene is TRBJ2-3, the V gene TRBV11-2; D is undetermined. Germline values: CDR1 SGHAT, CDR2 FQNNGV. Trimming shortened V by 1 base and J by 8 bases, and 7 bases separated the two germline ends. The CDR3 loop spans 12 amino acids. The CDR3 DNA follows: TGTGCCAGCAGCTTAGTTCCGGTTACGCAGTATTTT. This gives the protein CASSLVPVTQYF.

As for this clonotype: One base away lies a much larger clone, so this may be a sequencing read error. The rearrangement joins TRBV11-1 to TRBJ2-7; D is unclear. Trimming left V 4 bases short and J 0 bases short, with 19 bases between. Germline CDR1 and CDR2: SGHAT and FQDESV (reference sequence). The CDR3 runs 17 residues. Written as DNA, the CDR3 is TGTGCCAGCAGCTCGGCTACGGGTAACTCCACCTCCTACGAGCAGTACTTC. Residues: CASSSATGNSTSYEQYF.

This clonotype has a count of ten or more. The gene calls are TRBV28 and TRBJ1-1, with D perhaps matching TRBD1 (6 bases). This CDR3 contains 17 residues. Trimming cost V 10 bases and J 4 bases, with 28 bases left between them. The germline V gene encodes CDR1 MDHEN and CDR2 SYDVKM. In nucleotides, the CDR3 is TGTGCCACGCTGATCGGGCCTACAGGGCCCCACAGCACTGAAGCTTTCTTT. Its protein is CATLIGPTGPHSTEAFF.

Ten or more counts support this clonotype. The chain links TRBV5-1 to TRBJ1-6; D unresolved. The V end lost 2 bases, the J end lost 8 bases, and 14 bases lay between the germline ends. Germline V lookup: CDR1 SGHRS, CDR2 YFSETQ. The CDR3 sequence is 15 residues long. CDR3 residues: CASSFSGFGDSPLHF. For the CDR3, the DNA is TGCGCCAGCAGCTTCTCGGGATTTGGGGATTCACCCCTCCACTTT.

This chain uses TRBV7-2 with TRBJ2-7, with D possibly matching TRBD2 (6 bases). Trimming shortened V by 1 base and J by 4 bases, and 11 bases separated the two germline ends. The CDR3 loop spans 14 amino acids. The germline CDR1 and CDR2 sequences are SGHTA and FQGNSA. This chain's CDR3 is CASSLGGGWYEQYF. The CDR3 bases are TGTGCCAGCAGCTTAGGAGGAGGGTGGTACGAGCAGTACTTC.

The table lists this clonotype with many counts. The rearrangement links TRBV20-1 to TRBJ1-2; no clear D. This CDR3 comprises 13 residues. Germline V CDR1 and CDR2: DFQATT, SNEGSKA (reference sequence). V lost 3 bases and J lost 2, with 10 bases in between. This CDR3 is CSASPRGNYGYTF. As DNA, the CDR3 is TGCAGTGCTAGTCCCCGAGGGAACTATGGCTACACCTTC.

The rearrangement links TRBV12-3 or TRBV12-4 to TRBJ2-5; D is uncertain. V was clipped by 1 base and J by 5 bases, with 14 bases between them. This CDR3 region has 15 residues. CDR3 coding DNA: TGTGCCAGCAGTTTAGATGGGATGGTTGGGGAGACCCAGTACTTC. This encodes CASSLDGMVGETQYF.

The chain couples TRBV7-8 to TRBJ1-1, with TRBD1 matching 8 bases. Trimming took 4 bases from V and 1 from J; bases not matched to a gene: 11. CDR3 size: 17 residues. CDR1 SGHVS and CDR2 FQNEAQ come from the germline V gene. CDR3 nucleotides: TGTGCCAGCAGCTCCCCACCCCAGGGGGCATGGAACACTGAAGCTTTCTTT. The encoded protein is CASSSPPQGAWNTEAFF.

This sequence joins TRBV12-3 or TRBV12-4 and TRBJ2-6, with 8 bases that match TRBD2. The CDR3 spans 17 residues. Trimming cost V 1 base and J 2 bases; bases outside gene matches: 4. The CDR3 loop is CASSLVAGGAGANVLTF. For the CDR3, the DNA is TGTGCCAGCAGTTTAGTTGCGGGAGGTGCTGGGGCCAACGTCCTGACTTTC.

This clonotype was found a few times. The chain couples TRBV6-5 to TRBJ1-2; 8 positions match TRBD1. CDR1 and CDR2 from the germline V gene are MNHEY and SVGAGI. The V gene end was trimmed by 4 bases and the J gene end by 4 bases; junction bases not matched to a gene: 5. This CDR3 contains 14 residues. Here the CDR3 DNA reads TGTGCCAGCAGTTCCAGGGACAGGACCTATGGCTACACCTTC. This gives the protein CASSSRDRTYGYTF.

Note on this clonotype: The junction differs from germline at one of its ends, possibly a read error. The V gene is TRBV7-9, the J gene TRBJ1-2, with TRBD1 as a possible D gene (5 bases). The CDR3 has 14 amino acids. CDR1 and CDR2 from the germline V gene are SEHNR and FQNEAQ (reference sequence). The CDR3 region has the DNA TGTGCCAGCAGCTTAGAGGGGCGCTACTATGGGTACACCTTC. Translating gives CASSLEGRYYGYTF.

This clonotype appeared many times. V and J are TRBV24-1 and TRBJ1-2; the D is unclear. This CDR3 comprises 16 residues. Germline V gives CDR1 KGHDR, CDR2 SFDVKD. The V end was cut by 1 base, the J end by 4 bases, with 15 bases between. The CDR3 DNA is TGTGCCACCAGTGATTTCCTGTGGGTAGCCACCTATGGCTACACCTTC. Translation: CATSDFLWVATYGYTF.